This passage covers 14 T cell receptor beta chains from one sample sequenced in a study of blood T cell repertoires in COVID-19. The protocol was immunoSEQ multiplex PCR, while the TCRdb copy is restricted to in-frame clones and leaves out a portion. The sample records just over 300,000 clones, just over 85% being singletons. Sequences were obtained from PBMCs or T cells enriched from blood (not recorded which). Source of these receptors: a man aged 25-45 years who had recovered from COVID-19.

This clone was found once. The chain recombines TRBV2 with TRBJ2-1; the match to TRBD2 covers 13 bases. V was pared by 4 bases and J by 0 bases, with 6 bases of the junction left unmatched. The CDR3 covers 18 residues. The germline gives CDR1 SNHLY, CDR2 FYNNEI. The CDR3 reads CASSVTGTSGTSYNEQFF. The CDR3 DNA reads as TGTGCCAGCAGTGTAACCGGGACTAGCGGGACCTCCTACAATGAGCAGTTCTTC.

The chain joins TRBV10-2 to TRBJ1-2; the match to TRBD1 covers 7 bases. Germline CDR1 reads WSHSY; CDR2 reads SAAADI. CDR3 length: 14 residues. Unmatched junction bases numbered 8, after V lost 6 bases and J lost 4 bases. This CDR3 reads CASRNGTAAYGYTF. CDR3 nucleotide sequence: TGCGCCAGCAGAAACGGGACAGCCGCCTATGGCTACACCTTC.

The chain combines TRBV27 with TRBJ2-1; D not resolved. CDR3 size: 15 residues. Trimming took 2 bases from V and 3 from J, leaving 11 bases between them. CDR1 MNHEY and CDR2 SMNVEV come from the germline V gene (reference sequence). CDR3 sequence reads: CASSLQPPGYNEQFF. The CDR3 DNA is TGTGCCAGCAGTTTACAACCCCCCGGCTACAATGAGCAGTTCTTC.

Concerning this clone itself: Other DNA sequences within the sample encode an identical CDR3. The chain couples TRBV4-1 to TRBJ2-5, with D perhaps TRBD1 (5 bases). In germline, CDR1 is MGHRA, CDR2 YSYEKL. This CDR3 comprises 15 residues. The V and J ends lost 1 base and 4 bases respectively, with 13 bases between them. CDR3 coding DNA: TGCGCCAGCAGCCAAGCGGCAGGGCTGGGAGAGACCCAGTACTTC. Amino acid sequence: CASSQAAGLGETQYF.

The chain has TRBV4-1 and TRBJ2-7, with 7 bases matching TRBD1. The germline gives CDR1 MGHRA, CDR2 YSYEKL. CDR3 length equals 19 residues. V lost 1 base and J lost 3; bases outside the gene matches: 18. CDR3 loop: CASSQVVPVLGTDLYEQYF. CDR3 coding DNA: TGCGCCAGCAGCCAAGTAGTACCCGTTCTGGGGACAGACCTCTACGAGCAGTACTTC.

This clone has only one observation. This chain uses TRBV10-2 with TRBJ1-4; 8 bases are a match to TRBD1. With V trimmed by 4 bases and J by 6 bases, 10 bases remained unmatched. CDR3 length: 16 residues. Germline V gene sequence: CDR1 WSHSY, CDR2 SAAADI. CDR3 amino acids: CASSARTGQGDEKLFF. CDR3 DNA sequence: TGCGCCAGCAGTGCTCGAACAGGACAGGGAGATGAAAAACTGTTTTTT.

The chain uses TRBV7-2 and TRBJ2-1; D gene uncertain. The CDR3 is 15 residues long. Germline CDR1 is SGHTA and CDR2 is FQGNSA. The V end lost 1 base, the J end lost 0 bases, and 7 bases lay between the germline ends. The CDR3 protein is CASSLGPSSYNEQFF. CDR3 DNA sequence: TGTGCCAGCAGCTTAGGGCCTAGCTCCTACAATGAGCAGTTCTTC. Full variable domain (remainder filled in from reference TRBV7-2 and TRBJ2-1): GAGVSQSPSNKVTEKGKDVELRCDPISGHTALYWYRQSLGQGLEFLIYFQGNSAPDKSGLPSDRFSAERTGGSVSTLTIQRTQQEDSAVYLCASSLGPSSYNEQFFGPGTRLTVL.

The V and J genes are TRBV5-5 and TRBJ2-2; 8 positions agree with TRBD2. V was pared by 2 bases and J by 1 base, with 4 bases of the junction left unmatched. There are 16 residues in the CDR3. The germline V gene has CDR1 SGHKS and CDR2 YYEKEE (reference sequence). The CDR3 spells CASSLQAGGNTGELFF. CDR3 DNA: TGTGCCAGCAGCTTACAGGCGGGGGGGAACACCGGGGAGCTGTTTTTT.

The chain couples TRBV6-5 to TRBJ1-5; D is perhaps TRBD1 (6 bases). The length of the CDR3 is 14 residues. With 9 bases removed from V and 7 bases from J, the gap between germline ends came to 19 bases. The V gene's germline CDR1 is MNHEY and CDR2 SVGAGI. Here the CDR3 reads CASQPTGMKQPQHF. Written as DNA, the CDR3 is TGTGCCAGTCAGCCTACAGGGATGAAACAGCCCCAGCATTTT.

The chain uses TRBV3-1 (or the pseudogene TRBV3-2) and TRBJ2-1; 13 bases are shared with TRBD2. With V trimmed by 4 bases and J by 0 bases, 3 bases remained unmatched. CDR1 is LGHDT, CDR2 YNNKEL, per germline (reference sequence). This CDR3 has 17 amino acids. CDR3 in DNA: TGTGCCAGCAGCCCGGGACTAGCGGGGAGCTCCTACAATGAGCAGTTCTTC. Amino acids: CASSPGLAGSSYNEQFF.

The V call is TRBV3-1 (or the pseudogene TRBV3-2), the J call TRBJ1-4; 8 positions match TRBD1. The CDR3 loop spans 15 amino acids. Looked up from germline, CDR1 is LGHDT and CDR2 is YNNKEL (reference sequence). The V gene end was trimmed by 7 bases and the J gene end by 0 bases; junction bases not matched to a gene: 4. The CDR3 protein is CASTPTGATNEKLFF. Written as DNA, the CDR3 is TGTGCCAGCACCCCGACAGGGGCAACTAATGAAAAACTGTTTTTT.

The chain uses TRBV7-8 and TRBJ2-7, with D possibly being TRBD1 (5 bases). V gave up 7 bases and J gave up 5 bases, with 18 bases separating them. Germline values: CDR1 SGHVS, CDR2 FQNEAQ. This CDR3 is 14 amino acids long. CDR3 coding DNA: TGTGCCAGCACCCCGCGCAGGGAATTCCACGAGCAGTACTTC. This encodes CASTPRREFHEQYF.

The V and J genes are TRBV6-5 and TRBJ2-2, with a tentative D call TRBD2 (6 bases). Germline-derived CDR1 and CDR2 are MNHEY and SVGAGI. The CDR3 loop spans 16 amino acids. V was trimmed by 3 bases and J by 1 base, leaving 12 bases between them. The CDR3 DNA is TGTGCCAGCAGTTATTCCCCGGGAGTGAACACCGGGGAGCTGTTTTTT. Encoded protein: CASSYSPGVNTGELFF.

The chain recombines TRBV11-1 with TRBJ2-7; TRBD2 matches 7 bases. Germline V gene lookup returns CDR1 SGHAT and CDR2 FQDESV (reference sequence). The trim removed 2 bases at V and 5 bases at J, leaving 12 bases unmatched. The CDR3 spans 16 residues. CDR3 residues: CASSLMPRGSGDEQYF. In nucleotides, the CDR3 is TGTGCCAGCAGCTTAATGCCCCGCGGGAGTGGCGACGAGCAGTACTTC. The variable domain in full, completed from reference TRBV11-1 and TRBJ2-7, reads EAEVAQSPRYKITEKSQAVAFWCDPISGHATLYWYRQILGQGPELLVQFQDESVVDDSQLPKDRFSAERLKGVDSTLKIQPAELGDSAMYLCASSLMPRGSGDEQYFGPGTRLTVT.